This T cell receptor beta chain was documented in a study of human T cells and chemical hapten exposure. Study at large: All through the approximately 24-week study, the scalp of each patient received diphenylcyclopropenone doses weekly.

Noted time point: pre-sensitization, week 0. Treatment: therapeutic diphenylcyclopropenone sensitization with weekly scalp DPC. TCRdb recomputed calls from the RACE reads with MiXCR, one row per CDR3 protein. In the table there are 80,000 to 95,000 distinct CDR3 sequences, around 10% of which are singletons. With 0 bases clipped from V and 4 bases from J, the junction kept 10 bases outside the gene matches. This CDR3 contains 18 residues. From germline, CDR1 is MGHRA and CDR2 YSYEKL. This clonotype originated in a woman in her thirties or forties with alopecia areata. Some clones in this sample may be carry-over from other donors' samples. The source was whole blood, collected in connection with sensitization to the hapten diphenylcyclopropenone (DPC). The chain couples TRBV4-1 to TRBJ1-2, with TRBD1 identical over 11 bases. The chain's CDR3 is CASSQEAGGQGVFYGYTF. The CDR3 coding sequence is TGCGCCAGCAGCCAAGAAGCGGGGGGACAGGGGGTTTTCTATGGCTACACCTTC.